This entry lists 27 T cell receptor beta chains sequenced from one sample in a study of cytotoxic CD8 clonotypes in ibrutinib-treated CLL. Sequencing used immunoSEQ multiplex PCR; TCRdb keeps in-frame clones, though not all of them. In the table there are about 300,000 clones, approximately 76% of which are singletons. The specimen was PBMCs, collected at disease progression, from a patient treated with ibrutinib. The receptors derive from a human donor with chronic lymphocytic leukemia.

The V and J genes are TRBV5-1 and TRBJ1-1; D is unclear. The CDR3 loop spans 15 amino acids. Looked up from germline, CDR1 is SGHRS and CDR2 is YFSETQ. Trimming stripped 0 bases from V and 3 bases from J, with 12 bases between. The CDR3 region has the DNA TGCGCCAGCAGCTTGGTGGCGGGTTGGGACACTGAAGCTTTCTTT. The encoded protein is CASSLVAGWDTEAFF.

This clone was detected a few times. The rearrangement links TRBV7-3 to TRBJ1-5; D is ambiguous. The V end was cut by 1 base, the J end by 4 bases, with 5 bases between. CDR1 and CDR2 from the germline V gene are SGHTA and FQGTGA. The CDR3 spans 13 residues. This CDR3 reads CASSLSQNQPQHF. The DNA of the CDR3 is TGTGCCAGCAGCTTAAGCCAGAATCAGCCCCAGCATTTT. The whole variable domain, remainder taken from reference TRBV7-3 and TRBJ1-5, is GAGVSQTPSNKVTEKGKYVELRCDPISGHTALYWYRQSLGQGPEFLIYFQGTGAADDSGLPNDRFFAVRPEGSVSTLKIQRTERGDSAVYLCASSLSQNQPQHFGDGTRLSIL.

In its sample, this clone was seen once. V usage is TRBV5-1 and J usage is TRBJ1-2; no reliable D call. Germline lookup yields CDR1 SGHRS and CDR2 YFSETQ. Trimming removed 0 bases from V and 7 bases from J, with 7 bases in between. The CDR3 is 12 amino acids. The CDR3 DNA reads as TGCGCCAGCAGCTTGGAGGGCTTTGGCTACACCTTC. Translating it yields CASSLEGFGYTF.

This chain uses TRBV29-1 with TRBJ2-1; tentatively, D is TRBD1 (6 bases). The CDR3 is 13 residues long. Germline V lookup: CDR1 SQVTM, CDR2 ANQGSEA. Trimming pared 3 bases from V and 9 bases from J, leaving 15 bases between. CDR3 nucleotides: TGCAGCGTTGACGTACAGGGCGTGGGTGAGCAGTTCTTC. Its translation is CSVDVQGVGEQFF.

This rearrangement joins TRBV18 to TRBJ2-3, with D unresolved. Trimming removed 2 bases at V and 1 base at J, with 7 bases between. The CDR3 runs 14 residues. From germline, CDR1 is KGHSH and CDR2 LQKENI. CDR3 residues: CASSPLQGTDTQYF. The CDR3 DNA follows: TGTGCCAGCTCACCATTGCAGGGCACAGATACGCAGTATTTT.

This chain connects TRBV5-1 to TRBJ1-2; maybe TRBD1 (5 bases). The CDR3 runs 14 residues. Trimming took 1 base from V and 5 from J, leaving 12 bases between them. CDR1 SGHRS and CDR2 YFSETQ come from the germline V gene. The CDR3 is CASSLRDPLYGYTF. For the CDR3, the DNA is TGCGCCAGCAGCTTGCGGGACCCCCTTTATGGCTACACCTTC. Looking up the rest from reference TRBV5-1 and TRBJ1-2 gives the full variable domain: KAGVTQTPRYLIKTRGQQVTLSCSPISGHRSVSWYQQTPGQGLQFLFEYFSETQRNKGNFPGRFSGRQFSNSRSEMNVSTLELGDSALYLCASSLRDPLYGYTFGSGTRLTVV.

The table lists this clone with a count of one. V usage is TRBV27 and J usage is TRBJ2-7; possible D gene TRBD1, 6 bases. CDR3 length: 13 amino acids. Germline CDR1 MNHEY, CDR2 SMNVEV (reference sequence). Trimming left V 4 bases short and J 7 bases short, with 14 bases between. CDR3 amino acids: CASSWTDSREQYF. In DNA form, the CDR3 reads TGTGCCAGCAGTTGGACAGATTCCCGTGAGCAGTACTTC.

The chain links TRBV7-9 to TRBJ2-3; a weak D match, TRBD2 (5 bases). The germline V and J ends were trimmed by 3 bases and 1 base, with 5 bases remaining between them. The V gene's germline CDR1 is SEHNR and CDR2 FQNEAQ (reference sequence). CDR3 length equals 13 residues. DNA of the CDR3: TGTGCCAGCAGCTTCGGGGGCACAGATACGCAGTATTTT. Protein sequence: CASSFGGTDTQYF.

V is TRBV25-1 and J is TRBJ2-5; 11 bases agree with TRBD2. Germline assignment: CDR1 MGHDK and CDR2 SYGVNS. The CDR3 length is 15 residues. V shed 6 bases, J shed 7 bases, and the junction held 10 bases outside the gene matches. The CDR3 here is CASSPGLAVLGTQYF. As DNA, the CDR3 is TGTGCCAGCAGCCCGGGACTAGCGGTTCTAGGGACCCAGTACTTC.

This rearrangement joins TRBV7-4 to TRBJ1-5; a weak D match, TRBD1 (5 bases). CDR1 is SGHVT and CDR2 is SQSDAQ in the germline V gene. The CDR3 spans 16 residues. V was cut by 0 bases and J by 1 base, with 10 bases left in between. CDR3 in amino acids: CASSLAGRASNQPQHF. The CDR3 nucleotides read TGTGCCAGCAGCTTAGCGGGCAGGGCGAGCAATCAGCCCCAGCATTTT.

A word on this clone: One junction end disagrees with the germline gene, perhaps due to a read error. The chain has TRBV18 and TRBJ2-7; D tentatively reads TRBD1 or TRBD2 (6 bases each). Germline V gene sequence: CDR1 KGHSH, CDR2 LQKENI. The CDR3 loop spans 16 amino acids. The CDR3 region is CASSPLGGSLSYEQYF. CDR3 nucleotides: TGTGCCAGCTCTCCACTAGGGGGGAGTTTGTCCTACGAGCAGTACTTC.

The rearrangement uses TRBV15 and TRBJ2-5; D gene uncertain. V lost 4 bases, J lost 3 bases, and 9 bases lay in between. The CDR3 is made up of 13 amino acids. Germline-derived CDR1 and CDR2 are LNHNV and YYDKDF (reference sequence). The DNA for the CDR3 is TGTGCCACCAGCAACTGGACGGAAGAGACCCAGTACTTC. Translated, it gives CATSNWTEETQYF.

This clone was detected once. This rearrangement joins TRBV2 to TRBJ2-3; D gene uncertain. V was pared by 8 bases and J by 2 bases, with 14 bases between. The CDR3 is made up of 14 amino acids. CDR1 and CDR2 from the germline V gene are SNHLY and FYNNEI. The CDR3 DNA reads TGTGCCAGCTTGCTTCGACTCAACACAGATACGCAGTATTTT. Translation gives CASLLRLNTDTQYF.

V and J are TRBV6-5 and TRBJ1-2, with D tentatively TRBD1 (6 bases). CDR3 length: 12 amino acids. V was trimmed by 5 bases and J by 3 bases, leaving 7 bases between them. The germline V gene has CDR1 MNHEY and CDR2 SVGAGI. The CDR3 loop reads CASSTGYYGYTF. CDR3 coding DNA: TGTGCCAGCAGTACAGGGTACTATGGCTACACCTTC.

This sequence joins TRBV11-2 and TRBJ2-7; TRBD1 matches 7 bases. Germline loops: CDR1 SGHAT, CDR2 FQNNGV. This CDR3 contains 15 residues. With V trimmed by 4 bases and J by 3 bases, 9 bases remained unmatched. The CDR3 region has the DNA TGTGCCAGCAGCTCCTCCGGGACAGTTTACTACGAGCAGTACTTC. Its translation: CASSSSGTVYYEQYF.

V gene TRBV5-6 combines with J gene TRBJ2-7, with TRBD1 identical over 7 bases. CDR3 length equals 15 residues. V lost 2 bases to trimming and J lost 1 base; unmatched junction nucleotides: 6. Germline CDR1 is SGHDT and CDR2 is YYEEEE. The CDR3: CASSFPGQPSYEQYF. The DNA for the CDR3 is TGTGCCAGCAGCTTCCCGGGACAGCCTTCCTACGAGCAGTACTTC.

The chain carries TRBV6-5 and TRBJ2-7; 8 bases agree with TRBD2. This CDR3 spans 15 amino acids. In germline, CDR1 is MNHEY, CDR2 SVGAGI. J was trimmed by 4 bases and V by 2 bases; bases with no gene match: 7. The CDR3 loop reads CASSYTGGSAYEQYF. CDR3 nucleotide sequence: TGTGCCAGCAGTTACACGGGGGGGTCGGCTTACGAGCAGTACTTC.

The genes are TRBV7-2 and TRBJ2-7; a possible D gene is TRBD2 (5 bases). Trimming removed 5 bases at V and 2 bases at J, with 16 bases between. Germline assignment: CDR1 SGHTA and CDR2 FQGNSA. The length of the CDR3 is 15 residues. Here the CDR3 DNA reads TGTGCCAGCAGCAAGAGCCTACTAGGACCCTACGAGCAGTACTTC. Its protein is CASSKSLLGPYEQYF.

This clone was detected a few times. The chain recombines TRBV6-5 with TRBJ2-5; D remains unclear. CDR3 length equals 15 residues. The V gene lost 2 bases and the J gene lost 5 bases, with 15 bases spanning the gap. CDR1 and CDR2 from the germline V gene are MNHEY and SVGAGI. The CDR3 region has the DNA TGTGCCAGCAGTTACGTGGGGTCAGGAATCGAGACCCAGTACTTC. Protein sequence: CASSYVGSGIETQYF.

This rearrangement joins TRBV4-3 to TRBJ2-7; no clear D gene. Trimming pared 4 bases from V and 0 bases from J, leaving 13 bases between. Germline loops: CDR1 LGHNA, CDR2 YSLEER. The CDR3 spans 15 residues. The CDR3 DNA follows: TGCGCCAGCAGCCCAACCGTCGGAAGCTCCTACGAGCAGTACTTC. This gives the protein CASSPTVGSSYEQYF.

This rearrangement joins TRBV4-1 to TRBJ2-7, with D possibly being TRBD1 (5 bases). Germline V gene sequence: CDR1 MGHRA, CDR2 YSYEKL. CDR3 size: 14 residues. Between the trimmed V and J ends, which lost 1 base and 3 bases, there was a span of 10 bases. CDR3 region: CASSQVLGDYEQYF. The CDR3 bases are TGCGCCAGCAGCCAAGTGTTAGGGGACTACGAGCAGTACTTC.

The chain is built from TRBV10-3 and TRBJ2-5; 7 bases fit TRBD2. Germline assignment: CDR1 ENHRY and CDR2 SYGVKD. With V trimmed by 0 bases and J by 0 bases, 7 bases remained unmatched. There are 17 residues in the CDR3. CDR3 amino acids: CAISESTGGGYQETQYF. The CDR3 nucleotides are TGTGCCATCAGTGAGTCCACGGGGGGAGGATACCAAGAGACCCAGTACTTC.

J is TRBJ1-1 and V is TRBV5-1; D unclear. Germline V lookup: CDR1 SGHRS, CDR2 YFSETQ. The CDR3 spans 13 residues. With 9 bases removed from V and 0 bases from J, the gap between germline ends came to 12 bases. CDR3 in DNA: TGCGCCACCCAGATCGGTCTGAACACTGAAGCTTTCTTT. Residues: CATQIGLNTEAFF. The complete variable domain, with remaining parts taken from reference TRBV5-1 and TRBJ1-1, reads KAGVTQTPRYLIKTRGQQVTLSCSPISGHRSVSWYQQTPGQGLQFLFEYFSETQRNKGNFPGRFSGRQFSNSRSEMNVSTLELGDSALYLCATQIGLNTEAFFGQGTRLTVV.

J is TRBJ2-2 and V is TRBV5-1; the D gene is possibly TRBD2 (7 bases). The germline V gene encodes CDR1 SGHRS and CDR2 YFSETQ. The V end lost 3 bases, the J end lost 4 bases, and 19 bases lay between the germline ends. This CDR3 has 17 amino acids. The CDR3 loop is CASSSLVGRGRTGELFF. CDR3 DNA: TGCGCCAGCAGCTCCCTGGTTGGGCGGGGGCGCACCGGGGAGCTGTTTTTT.

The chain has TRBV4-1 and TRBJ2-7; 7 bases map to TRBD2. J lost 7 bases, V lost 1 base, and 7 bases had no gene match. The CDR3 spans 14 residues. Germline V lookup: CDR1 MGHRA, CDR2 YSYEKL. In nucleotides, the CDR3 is TGCGCCAGCAGCCAAGGTGTTCTCGGGGGGGAGCAGTACTTC. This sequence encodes CASSQGVLGGEQYF.

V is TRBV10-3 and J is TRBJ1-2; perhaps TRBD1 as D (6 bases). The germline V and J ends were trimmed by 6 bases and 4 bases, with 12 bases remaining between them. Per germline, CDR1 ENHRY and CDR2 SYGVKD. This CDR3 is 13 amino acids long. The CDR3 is CAIREQGSYGYTF. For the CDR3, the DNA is TGTGCCATCAGGGAACAGGGATCCTATGGCTACACCTTC.

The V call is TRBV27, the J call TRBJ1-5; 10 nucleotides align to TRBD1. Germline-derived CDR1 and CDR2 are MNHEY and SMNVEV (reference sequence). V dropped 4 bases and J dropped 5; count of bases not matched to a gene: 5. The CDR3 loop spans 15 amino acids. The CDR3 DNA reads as TGTGCCAGCAGTTGGAGCGGGACAGGGGATCAGCCCCAGCATTTT. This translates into CASSWSGTGDQPQHF.